The 20 T cell receptor beta chains below were found in one sample sequenced in a study of T cell repertoires in cytomegalovirus infection. One entry per CDR3 protein results from TCRdb running MiXCR on the reads. The sample yields 310,000 or so distinct CDR3 sequences, 20% to 30% seen once. Material: PBMCs. These receptors were collected from a human donor in good health (CMV status not recorded). Some clones in this sample may be carry-over from other donors' samples.

This clonotype was observed many times. The gene calls are TRBV7-2 and TRBJ1-1; tentative D call: TRBD1 (5 bases). The CDR3 has 14 residues. From germline, CDR1 is SGHTA and CDR2 FQGNSA. V lost 4 bases and J 1 base, leaving 10 bases between the germline ends. DNA of the CDR3: TGTGCCAGCAGCTGGGGACCTCAGAACACTGAAGCTTTCTTT. This gives the protein CASSWGPQNTEAFF.

The chain has TRBV19 and TRBJ2-1; TRBD2 aligns across 8 bases. This CDR3 has 15 residues. The junction had 9 bases not matched to a gene; V was cut back by 8 bases and J by 3 bases. Germline V gene lookup returns CDR1 LNHDA and CDR2 SQIVND (reference sequence). The CDR3 reads CASGGMAGGYNEQFF. CDR3 nucleotides: TGTGCCAGTGGGGGCATGGCGGGAGGCTACAATGAGCAGTTCTTC.

This clonotype was detected only a few times. The chain employs TRBV30 and TRBJ1-5; no definite D call. CDR3 size: 13 residues. The V and J ends lost 5 bases and 0 bases respectively, with 8 bases between them. Germline V gene sequence: CDR1 GTSNPN, CDR2 SVGIG (reference sequence). CDR3 sequence: CAWEQNSNQPQHF. CDR3 DNA: TGTGCCTGGGAACAGAATAGCAATCAGCCCCAGCATTTT.

This clonotype occurred many times. This chain uses TRBV7-9 with TRBJ1-2; D uncertain. Germline V lookup: CDR1 SEHNR, CDR2 FQNEAQ (reference sequence). The CDR3 spans 12 residues. The V and J ends lost 4 bases and 0 bases respectively, with 3 bases between them. The CDR3 bases are TGTGCCAGCAGCTGGACTAACTATGGCTACACCTTC. Protein: CASSWTNYGYTF.

The J gene is TRBJ2-7, the V gene TRBV2; unclear D gene. V dropped 3 bases and J dropped 7 bases, with 10 bases sitting between them. Germline V gene lookup returns CDR1 SNHLY and CDR2 FYNNEI. The CDR3 sequence is 12 residues long. CDR3 DNA: TGTGCCAGCAGTGATCGGGTGGGTGAGCAGTACTTC. Translated, it gives CASSDRVGEQYF.

This sequence joins TRBV6-2 or TRBV6-3 and TRBJ2-1; D is ambiguous. Germline-derived CDR1 and CDR2 are MNHEY and SVGEGT. The CDR3 sequence is 13 residues long. Trimming removed 4 bases at V and 5 bases at J, with 9 bases between. CDR3 in amino acids: CASSSHPNNEQFF. The CDR3 coding sequence is TGTGCCAGCAGTTCTCACCCCAACAATGAGCAGTTCTTC.

This clonotype was recorded a few times. This sequence joins TRBV20-1 and TRBJ1-6; D not resolved. CDR1 DFQATT and CDR2 SNEGSKA come from the germline V gene (reference sequence). V was cut by 3 bases and J by 2 bases, with 11 bases left in between. CDR3 size: 15 residues. CDR3 loop: CSASSRLAYNSPLHF. The CDR3 coding sequence is TGCAGTGCTAGCTCGCGTCTGGCCTATAATTCACCCCTCCACTTT.

The table lists this clonotype with a few counts. This chain joins TRBV28 and TRBJ2-1, with D perhaps being TRBD1 or TRBD2 (5 bases each). This CDR3 contains 18 residues. Germline-derived CDR1 and CDR2 are MDHEN and SYDVKM. Trimming stripped 1 base from V and 3 bases from J, with 19 bases between. The CDR3: CASSLSGQFGGSYNEQFF. The CDR3 coding sequence is TGTGCCAGCAGTTTATCGGGGCAATTTGGTGGGAGCTACAATGAGCAGTTCTTC.

The V gene is TRBV6-6, the J gene TRBJ1-2; 7 bases match TRBD1. From germline, CDR1 is MNHNY and CDR2 SVGAGI (reference sequence). The V segment lost 6 bases and the J segment 1 base; nucleotides outside the gene matches: 8. CDR3 length equals 15 residues. The CDR3 is CASSNPGQHNYGYTF. Here the CDR3 DNA reads TGTGCCAGCAGCAATCCGGGACAGCATAACTATGGCTACACCTTC.

This clonotype showed up many times. The V and J genes are TRBV7-9 and TRBJ2-1; maybe TRBD2 (6 bases). CDR1 is SEHNR, CDR2 FQNEAQ, per germline (reference sequence). V was trimmed by 5 bases and J by 7 bases, leaving 21 bases between them. The CDR3 spans 16 residues. The CDR3 loop is CASSPGGGRNRNEQFF. For the CDR3, the DNA is TGTGCCAGCAGCCCAGGTGGAGGGAGGAATAGAAATGAGCAGTTCTTC.

This clonotype was observed at least ten times. The CDR3 loop is CASRRDSGVYNEQFF. The CDR3 coding sequence is TGTGCCAGCAGACGAGATAGCGGAGTCTACAATGAGCAGTTCTTC. The rearrangement uses TRBV7-2 and TRBJ2-1; tentative D call: TRBD2 (6 bases). Deletions cut 6 bases from V and 3 bases from J, with 15 bases between. This CDR3 has 15 residues. In germline, CDR1 is SGHTA, CDR2 FQGNSA.

V and J are TRBV7-2 and TRBJ2-7; 9 bases align to TRBD2. Germline-derived CDR1 and CDR2 are SGHTA and FQGNSA. V shed 5 bases, J shed 5 bases, and the junction held 10 bases outside the gene matches. This CDR3 contains 15 residues. CDR3 nucleotides: TGTGCCAGCAGCATCAAGGCGGGAGGGTTGAACGAGCAGTACTTC. Translating it yields CASSIKAGGLNEQYF.

This clonotype occurred many times. This rearrangement joins TRBV7-9 to TRBJ2-3, with 8 bases that match TRBD2. Unmatched junction bases numbered 3, after V lost 4 bases and J lost 0 bases. The CDR3 has 15 residues. Germline-derived CDR1 and CDR2 are SEHNR and FQNEAQ (reference sequence). CDR3 nucleotides: TGTGCCAGCAGCTCACTAGCGGCAAGCACAGATACGCAGTATTTT. Protein: CASSSLAASTDTQYF.

V usage is TRBV11-3 and J usage is TRBJ2-1; 10 nucleotides match TRBD2. Germline V gene sequence: CDR1 SGHNT, CDR2 YENEEA. This CDR3 has 15 amino acids. V was pared by 6 bases and J by 7 bases, with 9 bases of the junction left unmatched. CDR3 in amino acids: CASSGAGGRLNEQFF. The CDR3 DNA reads as TGTGCCAGCAGTGGAGCGGGGGGGAGGTTAAATGAGCAGTTCTTC.

The chain joins TRBV12-3 or TRBV12-4 to TRBJ2-1, with D perhaps TRBD2 (6 bases). The length of the CDR3 is 12 residues. Trimming removed 8 bases at V and 15 bases at J, with 20 bases between. The CDR3 sequence: CASGWGRTNPFF. In nucleotides, the CDR3 is TGTGCCAGCGGGTGGGGGAGGACCAACCCGTTCTTC.

The CDR3 coding sequence is TGTGCCAGCAGCGCGGGGAGAACCGGGGAGCTGTTTTTT. Protein sequence: CASSAGRTGELFF. This chain connects TRBV7-9 to TRBJ2-2; tentative D call: TRBD2 (6 bases). This CDR3 is 13 amino acids long. V lost 5 bases and J 5 bases, leaving 9 bases between the germline ends. Germline loops: CDR1 SEHNR, CDR2 FQNEAQ (reference sequence).

This clonotype was counted ten times or more. J is TRBJ2-5 and V is TRBV20-1, with 14 bases identical to TRBD2. CDR3 length: 15 residues. The junction had 9 bases not matched to a gene; V was cut back by 5 bases and J by 7 bases. Germline lookup yields CDR1 DFQATT and CDR2 SNEGSKA (reference sequence). The CDR3 loop reads CSAPQPGLAGATQYF. CDR3 nucleotides: TGCAGTGCTCCCCAACCGGGACTAGCGGGAGCGACCCAGTACTTC.

V is TRBV7-2 and J is TRBJ1-1; D not certain. CDR3 length: 14 amino acids. V lost 5 bases and J 2 bases, leaving 12 bases between the germline ends. Per the germline V gene, CDR1 is SGHTA and CDR2 is FQGNSA. The CDR3 nucleotides read TGTGCCAGCAGCCCAAGGTCGGGAAACACTGAAGCTTTCTTT. Protein sequence: CASSPRSGNTEAFF.

This clonotype turned up a few times. The rearrangement links TRBV12-3 or TRBV12-4 to TRBJ1-5; D not resolved. This CDR3 region has 14 residues. Trimming stripped 4 bases from V and 7 bases from J, with 14 bases between. The CDR3 reads CASSSGIRPQPQHF. The CDR3 nucleotides read TGTGCCAGCAGTTCCGGGATCCGGCCCCAGCCCCAGCATTTT.

This clonotype was found many times. The chain couples TRBV7-2 to TRBJ2-7; 7 bases are a match to TRBD2. Unmatched junction bases numbered 3, after V lost 3 bases and J lost 4 bases. The CDR3 runs 13 residues. CDR1 and CDR2 (germline): SGHTA, FQGNSA. The CDR3: CASSLGGMYEQYF. The CDR3 DNA is TGTGCCAGCAGCTTGGGGGGGATGTACGAGCAGTACTTC.